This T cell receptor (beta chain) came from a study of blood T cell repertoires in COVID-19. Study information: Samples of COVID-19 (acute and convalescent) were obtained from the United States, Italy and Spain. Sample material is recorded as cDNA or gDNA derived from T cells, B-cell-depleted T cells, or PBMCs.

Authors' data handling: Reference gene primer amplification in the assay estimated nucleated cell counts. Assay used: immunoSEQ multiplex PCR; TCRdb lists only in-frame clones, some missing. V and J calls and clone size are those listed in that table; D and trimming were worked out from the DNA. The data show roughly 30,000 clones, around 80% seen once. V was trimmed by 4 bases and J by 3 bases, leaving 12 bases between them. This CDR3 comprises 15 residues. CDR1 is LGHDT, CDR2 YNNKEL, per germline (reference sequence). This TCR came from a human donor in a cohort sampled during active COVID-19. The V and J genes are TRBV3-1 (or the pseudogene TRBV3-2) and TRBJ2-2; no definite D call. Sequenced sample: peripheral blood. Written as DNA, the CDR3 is TGTGCCAGCAGCCCCTCAACGGTTTACACCGGGGAGCTGTTTTTT. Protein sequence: CASSPSTVYTGELFF.